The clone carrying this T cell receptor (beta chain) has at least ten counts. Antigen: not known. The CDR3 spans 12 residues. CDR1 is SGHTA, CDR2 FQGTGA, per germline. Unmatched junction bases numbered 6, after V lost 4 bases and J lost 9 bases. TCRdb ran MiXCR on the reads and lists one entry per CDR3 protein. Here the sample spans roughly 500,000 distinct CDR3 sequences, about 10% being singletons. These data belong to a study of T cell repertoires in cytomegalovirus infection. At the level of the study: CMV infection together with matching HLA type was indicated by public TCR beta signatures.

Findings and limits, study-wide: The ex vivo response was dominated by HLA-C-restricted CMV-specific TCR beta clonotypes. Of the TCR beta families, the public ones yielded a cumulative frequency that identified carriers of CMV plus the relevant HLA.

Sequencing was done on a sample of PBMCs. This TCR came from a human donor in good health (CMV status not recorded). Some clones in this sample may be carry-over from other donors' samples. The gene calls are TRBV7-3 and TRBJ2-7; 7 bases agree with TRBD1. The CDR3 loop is CASSSLGGVQYF. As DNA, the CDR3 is TGTGCCAGCAGCTCCTTAGGGGGCGTGCAGTACTTC.